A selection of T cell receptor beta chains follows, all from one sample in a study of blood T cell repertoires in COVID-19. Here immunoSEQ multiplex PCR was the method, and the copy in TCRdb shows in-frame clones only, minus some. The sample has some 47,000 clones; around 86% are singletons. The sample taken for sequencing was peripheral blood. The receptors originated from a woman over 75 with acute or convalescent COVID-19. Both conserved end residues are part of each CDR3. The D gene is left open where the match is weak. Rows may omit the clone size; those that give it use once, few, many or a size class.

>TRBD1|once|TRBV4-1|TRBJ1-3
CASSISGGTGNTIYF
TGCGCCAGCAGCATTTCAGGGGGCACTGGAAACACCATATATTTT
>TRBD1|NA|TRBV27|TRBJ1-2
CASSPQGAQSVYGYTF
TGTGCCAGCAGTCCCCAGGGGGCGCAAAGTGTATATGGCTACACCTTC
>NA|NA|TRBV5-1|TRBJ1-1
CASSLDSMNTEAFF
TGCGCCAGCAGCTTGGACAGCATGAACACTGAAGCTTTCTTT
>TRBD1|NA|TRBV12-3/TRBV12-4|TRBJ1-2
CASGRQGGYGYTF
TGTGCCAGCGGCCGACAGGGGGGCTATGGCTACACCTTC
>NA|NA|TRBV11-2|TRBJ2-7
CASSPVGATGEQYF
TGTGCCAGCAGCCCCGTGGGGGCGACGGGCGAGCAGTACTTC
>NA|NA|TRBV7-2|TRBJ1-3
CASSFSDMTGNTIYF
TGTGCCAGCAGCTTCTCGGACATGACCGGAAACACCATATATTTT
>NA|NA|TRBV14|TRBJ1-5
CASSHRTAAEYQPQHF
TGTGCCAGCAGCCATAGGACAGCGGCAGAGTATCAGCCCCAGCATTTT
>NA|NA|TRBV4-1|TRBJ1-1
CASSQDRQPVEAFF
TGCGCCAGCAGCCAAGATAGACAGCCAGTTGAAGCTTTCTTT
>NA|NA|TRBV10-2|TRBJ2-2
CATKTGDLKNTGELFF
TGCGCCACCAAGACAGGAGACCTAAAGAACACCGGGGAGCTGTTTTTT
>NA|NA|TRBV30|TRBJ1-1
CAWGAGLNTEAFF
TGTGCCTGGGGTGCGGGACTGAACACTGAAGCTTTCTTT
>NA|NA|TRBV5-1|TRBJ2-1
CASSWGGQVYEQFF
TGCGCCAGCAGCTGGGGAGGACAGGTCTATGAGCAGTTCTTC
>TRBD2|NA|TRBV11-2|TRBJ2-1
CASSLEHSGGDFGEQFF
TGTGCCAGCAGCTTAGAGCATAGCGGGGGGGATTTTGGTGAGCAGTTCTTC
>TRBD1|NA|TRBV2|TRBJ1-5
CASRGWDRDSNQPQHF
TGTGCCAGCAGAGGATGGGACAGGGATAGCAATCAGCCCCAGCATTTT
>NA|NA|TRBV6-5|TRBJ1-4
CASRVVAADEKLFF
TGTGCCAGCAGAGTCGTGGCAGCGGATGAAAAACTGTTTTTT
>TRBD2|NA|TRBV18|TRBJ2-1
CASSPPQAGGPMYEQFF
TGTGCCAGCTCACCACCTCAGGCGGGGGGGCCTATGTATGAGCAGTTCTTC
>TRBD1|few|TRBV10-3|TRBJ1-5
CAISEKQGAQPQHF
TGTGCCATCAGTGAGAAACAGGGGGCTCAGCCCCAGCATTTT
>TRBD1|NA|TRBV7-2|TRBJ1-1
CASSLKPGQGPEAFF
TGTGCCAGCAGCTTAAAACCGGGACAGGGGCCTGAAGCTTTCTTT
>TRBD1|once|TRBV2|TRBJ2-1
CASSGDRADNEQFF
TGTGCCAGCAGCGGGGACAGGGCCGACAATGAGCAGTTCTTC
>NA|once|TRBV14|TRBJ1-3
CASSQDRGIGNTIYF
TGTGCCAGCAGCCAAGATAGGGGAATCGGAAACACCATATATTTT
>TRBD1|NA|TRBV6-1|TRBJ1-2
CASSGQGQITNYGYTF
TGTGCCAGCAGTGGCCAGGGACAGATTACTAACTATGGCTACACCTTC
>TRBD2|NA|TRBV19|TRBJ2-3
CASSIWTRGITDTQYF
TGTGCCAGTAGTATCTGGACTAGAGGGATAACGGATACGCAGTATTTT
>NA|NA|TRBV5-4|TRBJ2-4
CASSLSARGKNIQYF
TGTGCCAGCAGCTTGTCAGCCAGGGGAAAAAACATTCAGTACTTC
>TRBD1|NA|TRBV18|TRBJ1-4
CASSPRTGVEKLFF
TGTGCCAGCTCACCACGGACAGGGGTCGAAAAACTGTTTTTT
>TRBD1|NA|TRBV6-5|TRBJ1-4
CASSYSTGAGEKLFF
TGTGCCAGCAGTTACTCAACAGGGGCAGGGGAAAAACTGTTTTTT
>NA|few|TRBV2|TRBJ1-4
CASSQQGGGEKLFF
TGTGCCAGCAGCCAACAGGGCGGGGGTGAAAAACTGTTTTTT
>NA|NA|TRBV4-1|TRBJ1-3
CASSQEGRESRRNTIYF
TGCGCCAGCAGCCAAGAAGGCCGGGAGAGCAGGAGAAACACCATATATTTT
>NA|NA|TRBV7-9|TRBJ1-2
CASSLALPGYGYTF
TGTGCCAGCAGCTTAGCGCTTCCGGGTTATGGCTACACCTTC
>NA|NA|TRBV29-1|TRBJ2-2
CSVTKGAGELFF
TGCAGCGTTACTAAGGGGGCCGGGGAGCTGTTTTTT
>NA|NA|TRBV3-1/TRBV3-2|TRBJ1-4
CASSQDGLQGNEKLFF
TGTGCCAGCAGCCAAGATGGTTTACAGGGTAATGAAAAACTGTTTTTT
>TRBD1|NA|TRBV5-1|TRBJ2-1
CASAPGQANNEQFF
TGCGCCAGCGCTCCGGGACAGGCGAACAATGAGCAGTTCTTC
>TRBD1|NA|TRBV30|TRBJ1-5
CAWSVGTGSNQPQHF
TGTGCCTGGAGTGTCGGGACAGGGAGCAATCAGCCCCAGCATTTT
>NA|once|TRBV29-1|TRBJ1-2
CSATHLLRGYSLYGYTF
TGCAGCGCTACCCACCTTCTTCGGGGGTACTCCCTCTATGGCTACACCTTC
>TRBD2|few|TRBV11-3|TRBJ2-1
CASSLGLAGPEGEQFF
TGTGCCAGCAGCTTAGGATTAGCGGGGCCTGAGGGTGAGCAGTTCTTC
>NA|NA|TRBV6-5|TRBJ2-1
CASSPPRAGREQFF
TGTGCCAGCAGCCCCCCCCGGGCGGGGAGGGAGCAGTTCTTC
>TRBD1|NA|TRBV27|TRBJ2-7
CASSSGQGNYEQYF
TGTGCCAGCAGTTCGGGACAGGGAAACTACGAGCAGTACTTC
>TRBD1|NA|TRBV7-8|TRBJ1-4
CASSSDRGQTNEKLFF
TGTGCCAGCAGCTCGGACAGGGGGCAAACTAATGAAAAACTGTTTTTT
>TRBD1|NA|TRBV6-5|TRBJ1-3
CASSYGQVSSGNTIYF
TGTGCCAGCAGTTACGGACAGGTCAGCTCTGGAAACACCATATATTTT
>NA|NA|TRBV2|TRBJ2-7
CASRPSPLTYEQYF
TGTGCCAGCAGACCAAGCCCCCTAACCTACGAGCAGTACTTC
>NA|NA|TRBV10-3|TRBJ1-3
CAISGAKDSSGNTIYF
TGTGCCATCAGTGGTGCAAAGGACAGCTCTGGAAACACCATATATTTT
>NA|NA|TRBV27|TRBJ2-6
CASSFWQLAGANVLTF
TGTGCCAGCAGTTTCTGGCAGTTGGCTGGGGCCAACGTCCTGACTTTC